A selection of T cell receptor beta chains follows, all from one sample in a study of control samples from healthy donors and cancer patients. TCRdb's table, derived via immunoSEQ multiplex PCR, lists solely in-frame clones and lacks some. The profile covers about 94,000 clones, with around nine tenths appearing a single time and 3% to 4.5% taken by the ten largest. Specimen: blood. Receptors were obtained from a woman under 30 in good health. CDR3s include the opening cysteine and the closing phenylalanine or tryptophan. Each record gives: D gene, V gene, clone size, J gene, CDR3 protein, CDR3 DNA. The D gene is left open where the match is weak. Only part of the rows carry a size: once, few, many, or a class if the clone is expanded.

NA,TRBV11-3,few,TRBJ2-2,CASSLDPGKTGELFF,TGTGCCAGCAGCTTAGATCCCGGGAAGACCGGGGAGCTGTTTTTT
NA,TRBV19,NA,TRBJ1-4,CASYQGNGEKLFF,TGTGCCAGTTATCAGGGAAACGGGGAAAAACTGTTTTTT
NA,TRBV28,NA,TRBJ2-1,CASTSRRVDEQFF,TGTGCCAGCACCTCGAGGAGGGTTGATGAGCAGTTCTTC
TRBD1,TRBV6-5,NA,TRBJ1-4,CASSYSTGRHEKLFF,TGTGCCAGCAGTTACTCGACAGGGAGGCATGAAAAACTGTTTTTT
NA,TRBV9,NA,TRBJ1-2,CASSASTGGVYGYTF,TGTGCCAGCAGCGCATCGACAGGTGGTGTGTATGGCTACACCTTC
NA,TRBV6-1,NA,TRBJ2-7,CASSDFAREYEQYF,TGTGCCAGCAGTGATTTCGCCAGGGAGTACGAGCAGTACTTC
TRBD2,TRBV24-1,NA,TRBJ2-3,CATSDFPWRGDTQYF,TGTGCCACCAGTGATTTCCCATGGCGGGGGGATACGCAGTATTTT
NA,TRBV27,NA,TRBJ2-7,CASSLPPRLRATYEQYF,TGTGCCAGCAGTTTACCTCCCCGGTTGAGGGCCACCTACGAGCAGTACTTC
NA,TRBV3-1/TRBV3-2,NA,TRBJ1-3,CASSQQTRVLTGNTIYF,TGTGCCAGCAGCCAACAAACGAGGGTACTTACTGGAAACACCATATATTTT
TRBD1,TRBV6-5,NA,TRBJ2-7,CASTLGQHYEQYF,TGTGCCAGCACTCTGGGACAGCACTACGAGCAGTACTTC
NA,TRBV7-3,NA,TRBJ2-2,CASSSRNTEELFF,TGTGCCAGCAGCTCTCGGAACACCGAGGAGCTGTTTTTT
TRBD1,TRBV9,NA,TRBJ1-2,CASSAQGAPNYGYTF,TGTGCCAGCAGCGCACAGGGGGCGCCTAACTATGGCTACACCTTC
TRBD1,TRBV5-6,NA,TRBJ1-1,CASSLAGGSRNTEAFF,TGTGCCAGCAGCTTGGCAGGGGGGAGCCGGAACACTGAAGCTTTCTTT
TRBD1,TRBV7-9,NA,TRBJ1-2,CASSSWSGTGYGYTF,TGTGCCAGCAGCTCCTGGTCCGGGACAGGGTATGGCTACACCTTC
NA,TRBV9,NA,TRBJ2-5,CASSATGLQETQYF,TGTGCCAGCAGCGCTACAGGGTTGCAAGAGACCCAGTACTTC
NA,TRBV7-2,NA,TRBJ2-6,CASSLAHPESSGANVLTF,TGTGCCAGCAGCTTAGCGCACCCTGAGAGCTCTGGGGCCAACGTCCTGACTTTC
NA,TRBV6-5,NA,TRBJ2-1,CASSPGRSYNEQFF,TGTGCCAGCAGCCCAGGGAGGTCCTACAATGAGCAGTTCTTC
TRBD1,TRBV2,NA,TRBJ2-7,CASSGDRGAYEQYF,TGTGCCAGCAGTGGCGACAGGGGGGCCTACGAGCAGTACTTC
NA,TRBV19,NA,TRBJ1-2,CASSSRTAYTF,TGTGCCAGTAGTTCCCGGACAGCCTACACCTTC
TRBD1,TRBV5-4,NA,TRBJ2-2,CASSDRGQGNTGELFF,TGTGCCAGCAGCGATCGAGGACAGGGGAACACCGGGGAGCTGTTTTTT
NA,TRBV12-3/TRBV12-4,NA,TRBJ1-2,CASSDTGNSGYTF,TGTGCCAGCAGTGATACAGGGAATAGCGGCTACACCTTC
NA,TRBV20-1,NA,TRBJ1-2,CSASRESGYTF,TGCAGTGCTAGTCGGGAAAGTGGCTACACCTTC
NA,TRBV6-1,once,TRBJ1-1,CASSEWEGITEAFF,TGTGCCAGCAGTGAATGGGAGGGCATCACTGAAGCTTTCTTT
TRBD2,TRBV2,NA,TRBJ2-4,CASSDGTTRVQYF,TGTGCCAGCAGTGACGGGACTACCCGGGTTCAGTACTTC
TRBD2,TRBV3-1/TRBV3-2,NA,TRBJ2-3,CASSQAATSGYTQYF,TGTGCCAGCAGCCAAGCCGCGACTAGCGGTTATACGCAGTATTTT
NA,TRBV19,NA,TRBJ2-7,CASSIDGGPYEQYF,TGTGCCAGTAGTATAGACGGGGGACCCTACGAGCAGTACTTC
NA,TRBV7-8,NA,TRBJ1-1,CASSGGRGTEAFF,TGTGCCAGCAGCGGGGGTCGGGGGACTGAAGCTTTCTTT
TRBD1,TRBV6-5,NA,TRBJ1-4,CASSLGTGSNEKLFF,TGTGCCAGCAGTTTGGGGACAGGGTCTAATGAAAAACTGTTTTTT
NA,TRBV11-3,NA,TRBJ2-1,CASSLAQGGEQFF,TGTGCCAGCAGCTTAGCCCAAGGGGGTGAGCAGTTCTTC
NA,TRBV5-4,NA,TRBJ1-1,CASSGDMNTEAFF,TGTGCCAGCAGTGGGGATATGAACACTGAAGCTTTCTTT
TRBD1,TRBV3-1/TRBV3-2,NA,TRBJ1-4,CASSGDRGEKLFF,TGTGCCAGCAGCGGGGACAGAGGGGAAAAACTGTTTTTT
NA,TRBV29-1,NA,TRBJ2-1,CSVKQGNEQFF,TGCAGCGTGAAACAGGGAAATGAGCAGTTCTTC
NA,TRBV20-1,NA,TRBJ1-1,CSALFGMGAFF,TGCAGTGCCCTTTTTGGGATGGGGGCTTTCTTT
TRBD1,TRBV4-2,NA,TRBJ1-5,CASSQDDRASNQPQHF,TGTGCCAGCAGCCAAGATGACAGGGCGAGCAATCAGCCCCAGCATTTT
TRBD1,TRBV19,NA,TRBJ1-5,CASSNLQGERNQPQHF,TGTGCCAGTAGTAACCTACAGGGGGAGAGAAATCAGCCCCAGCATTTT
NA,TRBV3-1/TRBV3-2,NA,TRBJ1-2,CASLDRGGVHTF,TGTGCCAGCCTCGACCGGGGAGGGGTCCACACCTTC
NA,TRBV4-1,NA,TRBJ2-7,CASSQAESSYEQYF,TGCGCCAGCAGCCAAGCGGAGAGCTCCTACGAGCAGTACTTC
NA,TRBV2,NA,TRBJ1-2,CASGQGFANYGYTF,TGTGCCAGCGGGCAGGGGTTCGCTAACTATGGCTACACCTTC
NA,TRBV3-1/TRBV3-2,NA,TRBJ1-5,CASSQGGNQPQHF,TGTGCCAGCAGCCAAGGAGGGAATCAGCCCCAGCATTTT
NA,TRBV2,NA,TRBJ1-2,CASTPTGGNYGYTF,TGTGCCAGCACCCCTACCGGGGGTAACTATGGCTACACCTTC
NA,TRBV5-5,NA,TRBJ1-6,CASSFRVTFSPLHF,TGTGCCAGCAGCTTCAGGGTTACTTTTTCACCCCTCCACTTT
NA,TRBV5-1,medium-sized,TRBJ2-7,CASSSAGGSYEQYF,TGCGCCAGCAGCTCGGCCGGGGGCTCCTACGAGCAGTACTTC
NA,TRBV7-6,NA,TRBJ2-7,CASSLGGDIDEQYF,TGTGCCAGCAGCTTAGGGGGGGATATCGACGAGCAGTACTTC
TRBD1,TRBV7-9,NA,TRBJ1-5,CASSFSQDRVGQPQHF,TGTGCCAGCAGCTTCTCTCAGGACAGGGTTGGACAGCCCCAGCATTTT
TRBD1,TRBV2,NA,TRBJ1-1,CASGRTGNTEAFF,TGTGCCAGCGGGAGGACAGGGAACACTGAAGCTTTCTTT
NA,TRBV6-2/TRBV6-3,NA,TRBJ2-7,CASSYSSSRTGEQYF,TGTGCCAGCAGTTACTCGAGTAGCCGAACGGGCGAGCAGTACTTC